The clone carrying this TCR beta chain was counted a few times. Its antigen is unknown. The germline V gene encodes CDR1 SGHTA and CDR2 FQGNSA. The V and J ends lost 5 bases and 5 bases respectively, with 6 bases between them. There are 11 residues in the CDR3. This specimen comes from a study of cytomegalovirus exposure and HLA in healthy donors. General observations from the study: For presence/absence analyses, sequencing depth was assumed to be roughly uniform across donors.

Primers: 60 Vbeta forward and 13 Jbeta reverse. Assay: immunoSEQ multiplex PCR; the TCRdb copy retains only in-frame clones and omits some. Of some 40,000 clones in the sample, about 60% were seen once. This rearrangement joins TRBV7-2 to TRBJ2-5; no clear D. The sequencing sample was made of PBMCs. This clonotype was obtained from a man in his sixties in good health and CMV-seropositive. This CDR3 is CASSRAETQYF. The CDR3 nucleotides read TGTGCCAGCAGCCGCGCGGAGACCCAGTACTTC. Drawing the rest from reference TRBV7-2 and TRBJ2-5, the complete variable domain is GAGVSQSPSNKVTEKGKDVELRCDPISGHTALYWYRQSLGQGLEFLIYFQGNSAPDKSGLPSDRFSAERTGGSVSTLTIQRTQQEDSAVYLCASSRAETQYFGPGTRLLVL.